A selection of T cell receptor beta chains follows, all from one sample in a study of ipilimumab plus nivolumab after autologous stem cell transplantation. Profiled with immunoSEQ multiplex PCR; TCRdb holds only in-frame clones, not every one. The sample lists some 17,000 clones; roughly 70% were seen once. The material sequenced was PBMCs, taken in a trial of ipilimumab plus nivolumab as post-transplant consolidation. The receptors stem from a male donor with diffuse large B-cell lymphoma. Each CDR3 is given with its conserved first and last residue. D genes are given only for firm matches. A clone size is listed for some rows: how often the clone was seen (once, few, many), or a class if it is expanded.

d_call,v_call,j_call,clone_size,cdr3_aa,cdr3_nt
TRBD1,TRBV2,TRBJ2-5,.,CASSGDREGETQYF,TGTGCCAGCAGTGGGGACAGGGAGGGAGAGACCCAGTACTTC
.,TRBV5-6,TRBJ2-7,.,CASSLFWPESPLGHYEQYF,TGTGCCAGCAGCTTATTCTGGCCTGAAAGTCCCCTCGGCCACTACGAGCAGTACTTC
.,TRBV5-1,TRBJ1-4,.,CASSPTSTNEKLFF,TGCGCCAGCAGCCCGACCTCAACTAATGAAAAACTGTTTTTT
.,TRBV2,TRBJ2-3,few,CASSDGSSTDTQYF,TGTGCCAGCAGTGACGGTTCTAGCACAGATACGCAGTATTTT
.,TRBV7-9,TRBJ2-7,.,CASGGQREVYEQYF,TGTGCCAGTGGGGGCCAACGGGAGGTGTACGAGCAGTACTTC
.,TRBV9,TRBJ1-4,.,CASSVTGGREKLFF,TGTGCCAGCAGCGTGACAGGAGGGCGTGAAAAACTGTTTTTT
TRBD1,TRBV7-2,TRBJ2-5,.,CASSVTGTEAETQYF,TGTGCCAGCAGCGTAACCGGGACAGAAGCTGAGACCCAGTACTTC
.,TRBV27,TRBJ2-1,few,CASSQDWGSYNEQFF,TGTGCCAGCAGTCAGGACTGGGGCTCCTACAATGAGCAGTTCTTC
.,TRBV5-8,TRBJ2-1,.,CASSLVQESSYNEQFF,TGTGCCAGCAGCTTGGTTCAGGAGAGCTCCTACAATGAGCAGTTCTTC
.,TRBV2,TRBJ1-1,.,CASSRTENTEAFF,TGTGCCAGCAGTAGGACGGAGAACACTGAAGCTTTCTTT
TRBD2,TRBV5-4,TRBJ2-5,.,CASSFSGLAGTQETQYF,TGTGCCAGCAGCTTTAGTGGATTAGCGGGGACCCAAGAGACCCAGTACTTC
.,TRBV29-1,TRBJ1-2,.,CSVAEARVPNYGYTF,TGCAGCGTTGCGGAGGCCAGGGTTCCTAACTATGGCTACACCTTC
TRBD2,TRBV19,TRBJ2-4,.,CASSRTSGAKNIQYF,TGTGCCAGTAGTCGGACTAGCGGGGCCAAAAACATTCAGTACTTC
.,TRBV1,TRBJ2-7,once,CTSSQEFPRSYEQYF,TGCACCAGCAGCCAAGAGTTCCCCCGCTCCTACGAGCAGTACTTC
.,TRBV29-1,TRBJ2-7,many,CSVLVPQASEQYF,TGCAGCGTTCTAGTACCCCAAGCCAGCGAGCAGTACTTC
.,TRBV19,TRBJ1-2,.,CASSMASGEVNYGYTF,TGTGCCAGTAGTATGGCTTCGGGAGAAGTTAACTATGGCTACACCTTC
.,TRBV7-8,TRBJ1-1,few,CASSLEGGAWVTEAFF,TGTGCCAGCAGCTTAGAAGGCGGGGCCTGGGTCACTGAAGCTTTCTTT
.,TRBV7-2,TRBJ2-7,.,CASSFYYEQYF,TGTGCCAGCAGCTTTTACTACGAGCAGTACTTC
.,TRBV5-8,TRBJ2-7,few,CASSRLQGSHEQYF,TGTGCCAGCAGTCGATTGCAGGGCAGCCACGAGCAGTACTTC
TRBD2,TRBV7-8,TRBJ2-7,.,CASSLIAGGDEQYF,TGTGCCAGCAGCCTGATAGCGGGAGGGGACGAGCAGTACTTC
TRBD1,TRBV7-8,TRBJ2-3,.,CASSWTGGLQLSTDTQYF,TGTGCCAGCAGTTGGACAGGGGGCCTCCAATTAAGCACAGATACGCAGTATTTT
TRBD2,TRBV19,TRBJ2-3,.,CASSPWDRTTSGKYF,TGTGCCAGTAGTCCATGGGACAGGACGACTAGCGGGAAGTATTTT
.,TRBV5-1,TRBJ2-2,.,CASSLAVGELFF,TGCGCCAGCAGCTTGGCCGTCGGGGAGCTGTTTTTT
TRBD1,TRBV7-3,TRBJ2-5,.,CASSIQGFETQYF,TGTGCCAGCAGCATACAGGGGTTCGAGACCCAGTACTTC
.,TRBV5-4,TRBJ2-3,.,CASSLNAGLNTDTQYF,TGTGCCAGCAGCTTGAATGCAGGGCTCAACACAGATACGCAGTATTTT
TRBD2,TRBV30,TRBJ2-7,.,CAWSVLSGIGEQYF,TGTGCCTGGAGTGTACTGAGCGGGATTGGGGAGCAGTACTTC
.,TRBV27,TRBJ2-7,.,CASSSDGQQHYEQYF,TGTGCCAGCAGTTCCGACGGTCAGCAACACTACGAGCAGTACTTC
.,TRBV19,TRBJ2-1,.,CASRRYRKGRPYNEQFF,TGTGCCAGTAGGCGCTACAGGAAGGGGAGGCCCTACAATGAGCAGTTCTTC
TRBD1,TRBV7-8,TRBJ2-3,.,CASSYETGVGDTQYF,TGTGCCAGCAGCTATGAGACAGGGGTTGGAGATACGCAGTATTTT
.,TRBV6-1,TRBJ1-1,.,CASSARVTEAFF,TGTGCCAGCAGTGCTAGGGTCACTGAAGCTTTCTTT
.,TRBV19,TRBJ1-5,.,CASTSGEGRSNQPQHF,TGTGCCAGTACTAGCGGAGAGGGGCGGAGCAATCAGCCCCAGCATTTT
TRBD2,TRBV5-4,TRBJ2-1,.,CASSQDTSGAYNEQFF,TGTGCCAGCAGCCAAGACACTAGCGGGGCCTACAATGAGCAGTTCTTC
.,TRBV5-6,TRBJ2-3,.,CASSLGGTDTQYF,TGTGCCAGCAGCTTAGGTGGCACAGATACGCAGTATTTT
.,TRBV19,TRBJ2-7,few,CASQNTYSYEQYF,TGTGCCAGCCAGAACACCTACTCCTACGAGCAGTACTTC
TRBD1,TRBV9,TRBJ1-4,.,CASSGKAGGTNEKLFF,TGTGCCAGCAGCGGAAAAGCAGGGGGAACTAATGAAAAACTGTTTTTT
.,TRBV5-6,TRBJ1-1,.,CASSLGGGGNTEAFF,TGTGCCAGCAGCTTGGGAGGAGGGGGGAACACTGAAGCTTTCTTT
TRBD2,TRBV6-5,TRBJ2-5,few,CASQPSGLVAETQYF,TGTGCCAGCCAGCCTAGCGGGCTTGTCGCCGAGACCCAGTACTTC
TRBD1,TRBV18,TRBJ2-7,.,CASSPRQGTYEQYF,TGTGCCAGCTCTCCTAGACAGGGAACCTACGAGCAGTACTTC
.,TRBV4-2,TRBJ1-3,.,CASSQAAGLLSGNTIYF,TGTGCCAGCAGCCAAGCCGCAGGGCTTCTGTCTGGAAACACCATATATTTT
.,TRBV7-9,TRBJ1-1,.,CASSHWDNTEAFF,TGTGCCAGCAGTCATTGGGATAACACTGAAGCTTTCTTT
.,TRBV2,TRBJ2-4,.,CASSPQDRFQAKNIQYF,TGTGCCAGCAGCCCTCAGGACAGATTCCAAGCCAAAAACATTCAGTACTTC
TRBD2,TRBV7-2,TRBJ2-1,.,CASSLGGSDNEQFF,TGTGCCAGCAGCTTAGGCGGGAGCGATAATGAGCAGTTCTTC
.,TRBV6-1,TRBJ2-7,.,CASVKTGSSYEQYF,TGTGCCAGCGTCAAAACAGGCAGCTCCTACGAGCAGTACTTC
.,TRBV10-1,TRBJ2-7,.,CASSGEMGREQYF,TGCGCCAGCAGTGGCGAGATGGGGAGGGAGCAGTACTTC
.,TRBV30,TRBJ2-7,large,CAWSVQGSYEQYF,TGTGCCTGGAGTGTCCAGGGTTCCTACGAGCAGTACTTC
.,TRBV28,TRBJ1-2,.,CASSRGGAIDRGYTF,TGTGCCAGCTCTAGAGGAGGGGCGATTGATCGAGGCTACACCTTC
TRBD2,TRBV11-2,TRBJ2-3,.,CASSLPTSGRVKDTQYF,TGTGCCAGCAGCCTTCCGACTAGCGGGAGGGTTAAAGATACGCAGTATTTT
TRBD2,TRBV7-6,TRBJ2-1,.,CASSSLSLAGVEQFF,TGTGCCAGCAGCTCCCTTAGTCTAGCGGGAGTCGAGCAGTTCTTC
TRBD2,TRBV5-5,TRBJ2-7,.,CASSRGTSGTHSYEQYF,TGTGCCAGCAGCCGAGGGACCAGCGGGACGCACTCCTACGAGCAGTACTTC
.,TRBV7-7,TRBJ2-5,.,CASSLGAGETQYF,TGTGCTAGCAGTCTAGGGGCAGGAGAGACCCAGTACTTC
TRBD1,TRBV9,TRBJ2-2,.,CASSPTGGAPGELFF,TGTGCCAGCAGTCCGACAGGGGGGGCACCCGGGGAGCTGTTTTTT
.,TRBV30,TRBJ2-3,.,CAWNGGSRDTQYF,TGTGCCTGGAACGGGGGATCGAGAGATACGCAGTATTTT